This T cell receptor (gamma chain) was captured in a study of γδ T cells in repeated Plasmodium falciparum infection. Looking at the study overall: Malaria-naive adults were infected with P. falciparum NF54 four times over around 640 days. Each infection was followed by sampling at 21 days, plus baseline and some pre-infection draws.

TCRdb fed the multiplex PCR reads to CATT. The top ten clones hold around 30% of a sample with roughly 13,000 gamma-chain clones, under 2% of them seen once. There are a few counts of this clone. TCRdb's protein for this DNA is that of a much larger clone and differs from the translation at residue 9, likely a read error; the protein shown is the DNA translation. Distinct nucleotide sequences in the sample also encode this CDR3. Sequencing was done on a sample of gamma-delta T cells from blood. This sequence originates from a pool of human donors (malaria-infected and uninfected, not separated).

The CDR3 sequence is CALWQVSRHELGKKIKVF. CDR3 coding DNA: TGTGCCTTGTGGCAGGTGAGCCGGCATGAGTTGGGCAAAAAAATCAAGGTATTT. The chain carries TRGV9 and TRGJP. The J gene, not given by TCRdb, was assigned here from a germline match of the nucleotide sequence. The CDR3 runs 18 residues. CDR1 and CDR2 from the germline V gene are GITISATS and ISYDGTV (reference sequence).